This T cell receptor (beta chain) was identified in a study of vaccination and CD4 T cells after COVID-19. The CDR3 contains 13 residues. Trimming removed 4 bases from V and 5 bases from J, with 11 bases in between. Germline V CDR1 and CDR2: MNHNS, SASEGT. With the Oncomine TCR Beta short-read assay, DNA from cultured CD4+ T cells was sequenced. TCRdb fed the PCR reads into MiXCR, producing one record per CDR3 protein. The profile shows around 14,000 distinct CDR3 sequences, roughly 51% of them singletons. Concerning this clonotype itself: Its antigen is undetermined.

The treatment is: roughly 10-day PBMC culture with coronavirus spike peptide pools or control peptides (ViraFEST assay). The cultures had half their medium swapped for fresh IL-2 medium on days 3 and 7. General study results and limits: There was no significant change from roughly 22 to 38 median reactive clonotypes. Spike mono-reactivity was evident in 304 of the 307 vaccine-specific clones derived from convalescent patients.

The rearrangement links TRBV6-1 to TRBJ1-1; TRBD1 might be the D (5 bases). The sample was CD4+ T cells from blood, cultured in vitro. The sequence was collected from a human donor who had recovered from COVID-19. CDR3 sequence: CASSVLGQTEAFF. DNA for the CDR3: TGTGCCAGCAGTGTGCTGGGGCAGACTGAAGCTTTCTTT.